This T cell receptor (beta chain) was recovered during a study of blood T cells in healthy people across ages. Trimming at V came to 1 base and at J to 11 bases, leaving 11 bases not matched to a gene. Germline CDR1 reads SGDLS; CDR2 reads YYNGEE. The CDR3 extends over 16 amino acids. A second PCR of 7 to 11 cycles used a sample-barcoded 5' primer and a J-beta primer mix. TCRdb reprocessed the 5' RACE reads via MiXCR and lists one record per CDR3 protein. Of more than 800,000 distinct CDR3 sequences in the sample, roughly 26% were seen once. As to this clonotype: A much larger clone lies one base from this, so it may be a read error.

This clonotype was obtained from a woman older than 75 in good health. Specimen: blood. The V call is TRBV9, the J call TRBJ2-5, with TRBD2 identical over 13 bases. The CDR3 DNA follows: TGTGCCAGCAGCGTAACGCGCGGGACTAGCGGGGATGAGCAGTACTTC. The encoded protein is CASSVTRGTSGDEQYF.